The 30 T cell receptor beta chains reported below all come from one sample, sequenced in a study of T cells in Graves' hyperthyroidism and ophthalmopathy. Amplified regions were TCR beta CDR3 sequences from RNA transcripts. The TCR CDR3 first-round RT-PCR relied on the HTBI primer set. Using its own MiXCR run on the multiplex PCR reads, TCRdb lists one record per CDR3 protein. The sample includes 300,000 to 450,000 distinct CDR3 sequences, about 14% seen only once; the top ten take approximately 11%. Material: blood. Receptor source: a woman aged 55 to 70 with Graves' hyperthyroidism.

Regarding this clonotype: A much larger clone is a single base away; this may be a read error. The chain joins TRBV7-8 to TRBJ1-5; D not resolved. Germline V gives CDR1 SGHVS, CDR2 FQNEAQ. V was cut by 5 bases and J by 5 bases, with 10 bases left in between. CDR3 length: 13 amino acids. This CDR3 is CASSPGHDQPQHF. CDR3 DNA: TGTGCCAGCAGCCCCGGTCACGATCAGCCCCAGCATTTT. The full variable domain, its missing parts supplied by reference TRBV7-8 and TRBJ1-5, is GAGVSQSPRYKVAKRGQDVALRCDPISGHVSLFWYQQALGQGPEFLTYFQNEAQLDKSGLPSDRFFAERPEGSVSTLKIQRTQQEDSAVYLCASSPGHDQPQHFGDGTRLSIL.

This rearrangement joins TRBV19 to TRBJ1-3, with D hard to call. Trimming stripped 4 bases from V and 0 bases from J, with 10 bases between. The CDR3 loop spans 15 amino acids. Germline V lookup: CDR1 LNHDA, CDR2 SQIVND (reference sequence). The CDR3 nucleotides are TGTGCCAGTAGTAGGACGCACTACTCTGGAAACACCATATATTTT. Amino acids: CASSRTHYSGNTIYF.

The gene calls are TRBV7-6 and TRBJ2-7; 11 bases map to TRBD2. With V trimmed by 6 bases and J by 6 bases, 10 bases remained unmatched. This CDR3 comprises 15 residues. From germline, CDR1 is SGHVS and CDR2 FNYEAQ. The CDR3 region has the DNA TGTGCCAGCAGTCGAACTAGCGGGAGTGCCCCCGAGCAGTACTTC. Encoded protein: CASSRTSGSAPEQYF.

This clonotype appeared many times. V gene TRBV11-2 combines with J gene TRBJ2-7, with D possibly matching TRBD1 (6 bases). V gave up 5 bases and J gave up 5 bases, with 10 bases separating them. Germline assignment: CDR1 SGHAT and CDR2 FQNNGV. This CDR3 is built from 12 residues. The CDR3 DNA is TGTGCCAGCAGCCCACAGGGTGACGAGCAGTACTTC. Translation: CASSPQGDEQYF.

This clonotype showed up many times. CDR3 residues: CASSPIAGASVGTQYF. The CDR3 DNA reads as TGTGCCAGCAGCCCCATAGCGGGAGCCTCAGTCGGGACCCAGTACTTC. The genes are TRBV7-8 and TRBJ2-5; 9 bases align to TRBD2. The CDR3 sequence is 16 residues long. The V gene end was trimmed by 5 bases and the J gene end by 7 bases; junction bases not matched to a gene: 14. Germline V gives CDR1 SGHVS, CDR2 FQNEAQ.

This clonotype has ten or more counts. The gene calls are TRBV5-6 and TRBJ1-2; no firm D call. Germline V CDR1 and CDR2: SGHDT, YYEEEE. The CDR3 spans 15 residues. V was clipped by 4 bases and J by 3 bases, with 16 bases between them. CDR3 DNA sequence: TGTGCCAGCAGCAAGAACGGGCGCAGTGACTATGGCTACACCTTC. Translated, it gives CASSKNGRSDYGYTF.

This clonotype was counted at least ten times. The chain joins TRBV6-5 to TRBJ2-2; the match to TRBD2 covers 9 bases. The CDR3 runs to 17 residues. The germline gives CDR1 MNHEY, CDR2 SVGAGI. The ends lost 0 bases at V and 5 bases at J; junction bases unmatched: 7. CDR3 DNA sequence: TGTGCCAGCAGTTACTCGGCTAGCGGGGTATGGACCGGGGAGCTGTTTTTT. Translation gives CASSYSASGVWTGELFF.

The chain has TRBV6-2 or TRBV6-3 and TRBJ2-2, with TRBD2 identical over 13 bases. The CDR3 is 15 amino acids. The germline CDR1 and CDR2 sequences are MNHEY and SVGEGT. Trimming cost V 5 bases and J 7 bases; bases outside gene matches: 4. CDR3: CASSRTSGRGGELFF. The CDR3 coding sequence is TGTGCCAGCAGTAGGACTAGCGGGAGAGGCGGGGAGCTGTTTTTT.

There are many counts of this clonotype. The gene calls are TRBV7-8 and TRBJ1-5, with D perhaps TRBD1 (6 bases). Germline CDR1 is SGHVS and CDR2 is FQNEAQ. V shed 3 bases and J shed 3 bases, with 15 bases lying between them. The CDR3 sequence is 16 residues long. CDR3 protein: CASSFQQGGTNQPQHF. CDR3 sequence (DNA): TGTGCCAGCAGCTTTCAACAGGGAGGGACCAATCAGCCCCAGCATTTT.

Remarks on this clonotype: A much larger clone differs from this one at a single base, so this may be a read error. J is TRBJ1-2 and V is TRBV29-1; D not resolved. The CDR3 spans 14 residues. Germline CDR1 and CDR2: SQVTM and ANQGSEA. Here the CDR3 DNA reads TGCAGCGTTGTCCCTCACCTGGGGTCTTATGGCTGCACCTTC. The encoded protein is CSVVPHLGSYGCTF. Based on the CDR3 plus reference TRBV29-1 and TRBJ1-2, the full variable domain is SAVISQKPSRDICQRGTSLTIQCQVDSQVTMMFWYRQQPGQSLTLIATANQGSEATYESGFVIDKFPISRPNLTFSTLTVSNMSPEDSSIYLCSVVPHLGSYGCTFGSGTRLTVV.

The table lists this clonotype with many counts. The chain carries TRBV29-1 and TRBJ1-4; 7 bases agree with TRBD1. CDR3 length: 11 amino acids. CDR1 is SQVTM, CDR2 ANQGSEA, per germline. V was pared by 4 bases and J by 13 bases, with 6 bases of the junction left unmatched. The CDR3, as DNA: TGCAGCGTTGGACAGGGTGAAGGACTGTTTTTT. This sequence encodes CSVGQGEGLFF.

This chain links TRBV3-1 with TRBJ2-1, with D tentatively TRBD1 or TRBD2 (5 bases each). This CDR3 spans 15 amino acids. Per the germline V gene, CDR1 is LGHDT and CDR2 is YNNKEL (reference sequence). V dropped 3 bases and J dropped 6 bases, with 15 bases sitting between them. The CDR3 bases are TGTGCCAGCAGCCACTCCGCACTTGGGACCAATGAGCAGTTCTTC. It encodes CASSHSALGTNEQFF.

This clonotype was detected many times. CDR3 nucleotide sequence: TGCGCCAGCAGCTTGGGGACAGGGGGAACCTACAATGAGCAGTTCTTC. This codes for CASSLGTGGTYNEQFF. This sequence joins TRBV5-1 and TRBJ2-1; TRBD1 agrees at 10 bases. Trimming took 0 bases from V and 2 from J; bases not matched to a gene: 2. Germline CDR1 SGHRS, CDR2 YFSETQ. The CDR3 runs to 16 residues.

V usage is TRBV18 and J usage is TRBJ1-1; 8 bases align to TRBD1. The length of the CDR3 is 15 residues. V lost 4 bases and J lost 5; bases outside the gene matches: 9. CDR1 and CDR2 (germline): KGHSH, LQKENI. The CDR3 DNA reads as TGTGCCAGCTCACTAAACCAGGGGGCGGAAACTGAAGCTTTCTTT. It encodes CASSLNQGAETEAFF.

This clonotype appeared a single time. A read error is possible here, since a much larger clone lies one base away. V gene TRBV10-3 combines with J gene TRBJ1-5; no definite D call. CDR3 size: 17 residues. In germline, CDR1 is ENHRY, CDR2 SYGVKD. The CDR3 DNA reads TGTGCCACCAGTGCGGCCAGTTCAACCGTTGGCAATCAGCCCCAGCATTTT. Its translation: CATSAASSTVGNQPQHF.

This clonotype was observed at least ten times. A read error may account for a junction end that differs from germline. The V gene is TRBV28, the J gene TRBJ2-7, with no clear D. This CDR3 has 10 amino acids. Per the germline V gene, CDR1 is MDHEN and CDR2 is SYDVKM. Here the CDR3 reads CAGSSHEQYF. For the CDR3, the DNA is TGTGCCGGCAGTAGCCACGAGCAGTACTTC.

A few counts support this clonotype. This chain joins TRBV2 and TRBJ2-2; TRBD1 aligns across 9 bases. Per germline, CDR1 SNHLY and CDR2 FYNNEI. V shed 11 bases and J 1 base; nucleotides not matched to a gene: 5. The CDR3 is 14 amino acids. The CDR3 DNA follows: TGTGCCGGCGGGACAGGGATGAACACCGGGGAGCTGTTTTTT. Its translation: CAGGTGMNTGELFF. Filled out from reference TRBV2 and TRBJ2-2, the complete variable domain reads EPEVTQTPSHQVTQMGQEVILRCVPISNHLYFYWYRQILGQKVEFLVSFYNNEISEKSEIFDDQFSVERPDGSNFTLKIRSTKLEDSAMYFCAGGTGMNTGELFFGEGSRLTVL.

Turning to this clonotype: One end of the junction varies from germline; a read error may be responsible. The chain is built from TRBV5-1 and TRBJ2-5, with D possibly TRBD1 on 5 matching bases. The CDR3 loop spans 11 amino acids. Germline V gene lookup returns CDR1 SGHRS and CDR2 YFSETQ. The CDR3 is CANSSQGTQYF. CDR3 DNA: TGCGCCAACAGCTCTCAGGGGACCCAGTACTTC.

This clonotype was counted many times. V and J are TRBV11-3 and TRBJ2-3; D might be TRBD2 (5 bases). V gave up 5 bases and J gave up 6 bases, with 12 bases separating them. There are 13 residues in the CDR3. Per the germline V gene, CDR1 is SGHNT and CDR2 is YENEEA. The CDR3 coding sequence is TGTGCCAGCAGCCCTACACCGGGGGATACGCAGTATTTT. The encoded protein is CASSPTPGDTQYF.

The sample holds many counts of this clonotype. The gene calls are TRBV18 and TRBJ1-5; D uncertain. The V end lost 1 base, the J end lost 0 bases, and 13 bases lay between the germline ends. This CDR3 has 17 amino acids. In germline, CDR1 is KGHSH, CDR2 LQKENI. For the CDR3, the DNA is TGTGCCAGCTCACCACGCAGCAGATCAAATAGCAATCAGCCCCAGCATTTT. This translates into CASSPRSRSNSNQPQHF.

This clonotype has ten or more counts. The gene calls are TRBV12-3 or TRBV12-4 and TRBJ2-3, with 8 bases identical to TRBD2. The CDR3 runs to 15 residues. The V and J ends lost 6 bases and 5 bases, in that order; junction bases with no gene match: 10. The CDR3 DNA follows: TGTGCCAGCAGAAGAGCGGGAGAGGGAAAAGATACGCAGTATTTT. It codes for CASRRAGEGKDTQYF.

This clonotype has a handful of counts. The rearrangement uses TRBV6-2 or TRBV6-3 and TRBJ1-5; TRBD1 matches 9 bases. The CDR3 has 15 amino acids. The V and J ends lost 7 bases and 2 bases, in that order; junction bases with no gene match: 6. CDR1 is MNHEY and CDR2 is SVGEGT in the germline V gene. CDR3 residues: CASKGQGRGNQPQHF. The CDR3 nucleotides are TGTGCCAGCAAGGGACAGGGACGAGGCAATCAGCCCCAGCATTTT.

This clonotype has a handful of counts. The chain recombines TRBV27 with TRBJ1-2, with D tentatively TRBD1 (5 bases). V lost 5 bases to trimming and J lost 4 bases, with 11 bases between them. The CDR3 runs 13 residues. Germline V gene sequence: CDR1 MNHEY, CDR2 SMNVEV (reference sequence). The CDR3 DNA reads TGTGCCAGCAGTGCTCCGGGACTCTATGGCTACACCTTC. It translates to CASSAPGLYGYTF.

This clonotype was found a few times. As DNA, the CDR3 is TGCAGTGTAGCGACTAGCCGGAGGTACGAGCAGTACTTC. Translated: CSVATSRRYEQYF. The chain employs TRBV20-1 and TRBJ2-7, with 7 bases lining up with TRBD2. Trimming took 7 bases from V and 4 from J; bases not matched to a gene: 10. This CDR3 is built from 13 residues. Germline loops: CDR1 DFQATT, CDR2 SNEGSKA (reference sequence).

This clonotype has at least ten counts. The chain uses TRBV30 and TRBJ2-7, with 8 nucleotides matching TRBD1. The germline CDR1 and CDR2 sequences are GTSNPN and SVGIG (reference sequence). The CDR3 is 14 amino acids. With V trimmed by 3 bases and J by 2 bases, 6 bases remained unmatched. In DNA form, the CDR3 reads TGTGCCTGGAGCCTCGACAGGGGACCCTACGAGCAGTACTTC. This encodes CAWSLDRGPYEQYF.

The chain combines TRBV19 with TRBJ2-2; D is unclear. Trimming took 6 bases from V and 5 from J, leaving 19 bases between them. The CDR3 has 16 amino acids. CDR1 is LNHDA, CDR2 SQIVND, per germline (reference sequence). The CDR3 DNA follows: TGTGCCAGTAGCTACAGAAGGCAGATCCGGACCGGGGAGCTGTTTTTT. Translating gives CASSYRRQIRTGELFF.

This clonotype was found many times. V usage is TRBV29-1 and J usage is TRBJ1-2; D is ambiguous. There are 13 residues in the CDR3. V gave up 7 bases and J gave up 3 bases, with 15 bases separating them. Looked up from germline, CDR1 is SQVTM and CDR2 is ANQGSEA. The CDR3 nucleotides are TGCAGCGCCGAAAGGCAGGAGGACTATGGCTACACCTTC. Encoded protein: CSAERQEDYGYTF.

This clonotype was recorded many times. This chain connects TRBV3-1 to TRBJ1-1; 9 nucleotides agree with TRBD1. Germline lookup yields CDR1 LGHDT and CDR2 YNNKEL (reference sequence). This CDR3 comprises 17 residues. V dropped 0 bases and J dropped 1; count of bases not matched to a gene: 6. CDR3 sequence (DNA): TGTGCCAGCAGCCAAGATTTGGGGACAGGGAGGAACACTGAAGCTTTCTTT. Its translation is CASSQDLGTGRNTEAFF.

This clonotype was counted between two and nine times. The V and J genes are TRBV24-1 and TRBJ2-3; 9 bases match TRBD2. Trimming removed 2 bases from V and 3 bases from J; junction bases left unmatched: 5. CDR1 and CDR2 (germline): KGHDR, SFDVKD. This CDR3 contains 16 residues. DNA of the CDR3: TGTGCCACCAGTGATTCCCGGACTAGCGAAACAGATACGCAGTATTTT. Translating it yields CATSDSRTSETDTQYF.

This clonotype has ten or more counts. This chain joins TRBV4-1 and TRBJ1-1, with D hard to call. The germline V gene encodes CDR1 MGHRA and CDR2 YSYEKL. The CDR3 totals 13 residues. V was clipped by 1 base and J by 1 base, with 4 bases between them. CDR3 region: CASSQGTNTEAFF. CDR3 coding DNA: TGCGCCAGCAGCCAAGGCACGAACACTGAAGCTTTCTTT.